This T cell receptor beta chain was obtained from a study of CD8+ T cells in alopecia areata. Treatment in this sample: oral pan-JAK inhibitor, 5-10 mg twice daily. A FACSAria was used to sort CD4+ and CD8+ T cells. These cells came from PBMCs. RNA extraction and reverse transcription yielded cDNA as sequencing template. The data were produced by immunoSEQ multiplex PCR, yet TCRdb's version contains in-frame clones alone and is incomplete. This sample has approximately 200,000 clones, with 50% to 60% found just once. Of note for this clone: Its antigen is currently unknown.

Points from the study as a whole: Lesional scalp displayed greater clonality than normal scalp, most notably in alopecia totalis/universalis.

The CDR3 length is 15 residues. V shed 6 bases and J 4 bases; nucleotides not matched to a gene: 7. Germline V gives CDR1 MGHRA, CDR2 YSYEKL. The chain uses TRBV4-1 and TRBJ1-1; 11 nucleotides agree with TRBD1. This sample comprised CD4+ T cells sorted from blood, obtained at week 4, from a patient treated with tofacitinib. This TCR was sampled from a human donor with alopecia areata. The chain's CDR3 is CASRPGQGGFTEAFF. The CDR3, as DNA: TGCGCCAGCAGACCGGGACAGGGGGGGTTCACTGAAGCTTTCTTT.